One sample yielded the 10 T cell receptor beta chains listed below, sequenced in a study of OX40 agonist ivuxolimab in advanced cancers. The method was immunoSEQ multiplex PCR; TCRdb's version includes in-frame clones alone and lacks a portion of them. In the table there are tens of thousands of clones, more than 90% of which are singletons. The source was CD4+ or CD8+ T cells sorted from blood, collected in a trial of the OX40 agonist ivuxolimab. These receptors all come from an adult with an advanced solid tumor such as melanoma, head and neck, liver or kidney cancer.

The chain couples TRBV5-4 to TRBJ2-5, with D uncertain. Germline V gene sequence: CDR1 SGHNT, CDR2 YYREEE (reference sequence). Between the trimmed V and J ends, which lost 2 bases and 2 bases, there was a span of 4 bases. The CDR3 runs to 12 residues. The CDR3 DNA reads TGTGCCAGCAGCTTCGGACAAGAGACCCAGTACTTC. It yields the protein CASSFGQETQYF.

The chain recombines TRBV18 with TRBJ1-2; no reliable D call. CDR1 and CDR2 (germline): KGHSH, LQKENI. The germline V and J ends were trimmed by 2 bases and 7 bases, with 17 bases remaining between them. The CDR3 spans 15 residues. CDR3 in DNA: TGTGCCAGCTCACCATTGGGCCTACTAAGCAGTGGCTACACCTTC. It codes for CASSPLGLLSSGYTF. The entire variable domain, with the rest obtained from reference TRBV18 and TRBJ1-2, is as follows: NAGVMQNPRHLVRRRGQEARLRCSPMKGHSHVYWYRQLPEEGLKFMVYLQKENIIDESGMPKERFSAEFPKEGPSILRIQQVVRGDSAAYFCASSPLGLLSSGYTFGSGTRLTVV.

The chain employs TRBV5-8 and TRBJ2-5; D possibly corresponds to TRBD2 (7 bases). CDR1 and CDR2 (germline): SGHTS, YDEGEE. The CDR3 is made up of 15 amino acids. V lost 2 bases and J lost 3, with 14 bases in between. This chain's CDR3 is CASSFWGGAEETQYF. The CDR3 DNA follows: TGTGCCAGCAGCTTTTGGGGGGGGGCCGAAGAGACCCAGTACTTC.

The chain links TRBV6-1 to TRBJ2-1; 9 bases match TRBD2. Unmatched junction bases numbered 4, after V lost 6 bases and J lost 1 base. CDR3 length equals 15 residues. Germline assignment: CDR1 MNHNS and CDR2 SASEGT. The CDR3 DNA is TGTGCCAGCAGCGTTAGCGGGAGTTCCTACAATGAGCAGTTCTTC. Translation gives CASSVSGSSYNEQFF.

The chain uses TRBV6-1 and TRBJ1-5, with D unclear. V lost 10 bases and J 5 bases, leaving 18 bases between the germline ends. Per the germline V gene, CDR1 is MNHNS and CDR2 is SASEGT. CDR3 length: 14 amino acids. CDR3 nucleotides: TGTGCCATTGATCCCGGAAGGGAGTATCAGCCCCAGCATTTT. Translated, it gives CAIDPGREYQPQHF.

The rearrangement joins TRBV5-4 to TRBJ2-5; D possibly corresponds to TRBD2 (6 bases). The CDR3 contains 16 residues. The V end lost 2 bases, the J end lost 5 bases, and 19 bases lay between the germline ends. CDR1 SGHNT and CDR2 YYREEE come from the germline V gene (reference sequence). The DNA of the CDR3 is TGTGCCAGCAGCTTTGGCGGGGCCGCCCGGCACGAGACCCAGTACTTC. Amino acids: CASSFGGAARHETQYF.

The chain couples TRBV7-8 to TRBJ2-1; a weak D match, TRBD2 (5 bases). Trimming pared 1 base from V and 12 bases from J, leaving 10 bases between. Germline lookup yields CDR1 SGHVS and CDR2 FQNEAQ. This CDR3 is 12 amino acids long. This CDR3 reads CASSLVSEGQFF. CDR3 nucleotides: TGTGCCAGCAGCTTAGTCAGCGAGGGGCAGTTCTTC.

The chain joins TRBV12-5 to TRBJ2-1, with D maybe TRBD2 (6 bases). CDR1 LGHNT and CDR2 FRNRAP come from the germline V gene. Trimming pared 1 base from V and 9 bases from J, leaving 19 bases between. The CDR3 contains 16 residues. CDR3 loop: CASGLDPGTAGIEQFF. The CDR3 region has the DNA TGTGCTAGTGGTTTGGACCCCGGGACCGCGGGGATTGAGCAGTTCTTC.

The V gene is TRBV27, the J gene TRBJ1-2; perhaps TRBD1 as D (6 bases). Germline V CDR1 and CDR2: MNHEY, SMNVEV (reference sequence). The ends were cut back, 7 bases at V and 4 bases at J, with 19 bases in the middle. The CDR3 runs 15 residues. The CDR3: CASKGSRGESYGYTF. DNA for the CDR3: TGTGCCAGCAAGGGTAGCAGGGGAGAAAGCTATGGCTACACCTTC.

The gene calls are TRBV7-3 and TRBJ2-7; TRBD1 aligns across 7 bases. Germline-derived CDR1 and CDR2 are SGHTA and FQGTGA. The CDR3 extends over 13 amino acids. The V segment lost 5 bases and the J segment 7 bases; nucleotides outside the gene matches: 8. The DNA for the CDR3 is TGTGCCAGCAGCCCCGACAGGGTCGGAGAGCAGTACTTC. Amino acid sequence: CASSPDRVGEQYF.